This section outlines one T cell receptor (beta chain) sequence together with its context. The target antigen is unknown. This CDR3 comprises 15 residues. Germline-derived CDR1 and CDR2 are DFQATT and SNEGSKA (reference sequence). J was trimmed by 11 bases and V by 5 bases; bases with no gene match: 18. The data were obtained in a study of blood T cells in healthy people across ages. Using a J-beta primer mix together with a sample-barcoded 5' primer, a second PCR was run for roughly 6 to 11 cycles. TCRdb ran MiXCR on the 5' RACE reads and lists one entry per CDR3 protein. The sample gives nearly 1 million distinct CDR3 sequences, 45% to 60% of which show up once; about 20% is in the top ten. Study findings and constraints: Long-lived donors exceeded aged donors in naive CD4+ cells and diversity. Expanded clonotype shifts may have been confounded, as the donors had an unknown CMV status. A strong correlation was found between TCR beta diversity and the percentage of naive T cells.

V and J are TRBV20-1 and TRBJ2-5; 9 nucleotides line up with TRBD2. The sequenced sample consisted of blood. The sequence derives from a woman aged 60-75 years in good health. CDR3 loop: CSARKAGGVGNEQYF. In DNA, the CDR3 is TGCAGTGCTCGGAAGGCGGGAGGGGTTGGGAATGAGCAGTACTTC.